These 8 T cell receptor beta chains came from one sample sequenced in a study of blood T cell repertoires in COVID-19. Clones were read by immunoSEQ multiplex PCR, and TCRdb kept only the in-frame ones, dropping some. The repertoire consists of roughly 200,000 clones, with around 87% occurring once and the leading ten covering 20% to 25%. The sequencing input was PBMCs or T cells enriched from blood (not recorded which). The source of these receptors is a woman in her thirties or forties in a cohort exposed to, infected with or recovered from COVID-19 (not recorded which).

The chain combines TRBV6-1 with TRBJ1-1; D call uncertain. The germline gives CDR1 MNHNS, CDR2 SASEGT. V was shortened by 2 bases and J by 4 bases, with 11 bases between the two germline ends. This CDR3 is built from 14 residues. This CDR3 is CASSEPGSFTEAFF. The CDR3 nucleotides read TGTGCCAGCAGTGAACCAGGAAGTTTCACTGAAGCTTTCTTT.

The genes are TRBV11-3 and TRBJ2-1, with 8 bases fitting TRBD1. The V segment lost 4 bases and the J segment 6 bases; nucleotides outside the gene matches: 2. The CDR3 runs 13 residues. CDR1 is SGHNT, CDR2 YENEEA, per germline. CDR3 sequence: CASSSRGPNEQFF. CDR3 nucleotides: TGTGCCAGCAGCTCCAGGGGGCCCAATGAGCAGTTCTTC.

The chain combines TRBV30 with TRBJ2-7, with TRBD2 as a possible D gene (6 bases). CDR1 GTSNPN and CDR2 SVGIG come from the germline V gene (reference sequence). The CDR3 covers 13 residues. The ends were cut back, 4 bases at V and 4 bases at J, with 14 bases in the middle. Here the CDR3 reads CAWKWGGAYEQYF. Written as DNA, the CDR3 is TGTGCCTGGAAATGGGGCGGGGCATACGAGCAGTACTTC.

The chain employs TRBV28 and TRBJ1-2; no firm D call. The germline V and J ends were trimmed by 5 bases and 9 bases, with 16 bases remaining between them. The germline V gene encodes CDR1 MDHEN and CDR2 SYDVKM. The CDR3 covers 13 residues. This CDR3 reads CASSLSEGYRYTF. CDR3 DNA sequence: TGTGCCAGCAGTCTGTCCGAGGGTTACCGCTACACCTTC.

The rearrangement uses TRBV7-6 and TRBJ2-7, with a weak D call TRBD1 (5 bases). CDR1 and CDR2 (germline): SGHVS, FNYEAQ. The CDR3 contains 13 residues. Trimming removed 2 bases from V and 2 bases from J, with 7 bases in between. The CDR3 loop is CASSLQGTYEQYF. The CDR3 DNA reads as TGTGCCAGCAGCTTACAGGGTACCTACGAGCAGTACTTC. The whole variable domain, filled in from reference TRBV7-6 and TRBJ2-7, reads GAGVSQSPRYKVTKRGQDVALRCDPISGHVSLYWYRQALGQGPEFLTYFNYEAQQDKSGLPNDRFSAERPEGSISTLTIQRTEQRDSAMYRCASSLQGTYEQYFGPGTRLTVT.

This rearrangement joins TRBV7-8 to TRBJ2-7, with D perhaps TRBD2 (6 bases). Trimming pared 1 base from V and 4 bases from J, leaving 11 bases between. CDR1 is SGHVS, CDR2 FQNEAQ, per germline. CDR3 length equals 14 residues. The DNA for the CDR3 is TGTGCCAGCAGCTTAGAGGAGGGTTGGTACGAGCAGTACTTC. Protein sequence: CASSLEEGWYEQYF.

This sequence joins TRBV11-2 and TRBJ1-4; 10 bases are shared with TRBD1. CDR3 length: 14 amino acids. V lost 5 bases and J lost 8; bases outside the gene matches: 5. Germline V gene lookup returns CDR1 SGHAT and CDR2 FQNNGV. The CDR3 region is CASSRDRGPEKLFF. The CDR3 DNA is TGTGCCAGCAGCCGAGACAGGGGGCCGGAAAAACTGTTTTTT.

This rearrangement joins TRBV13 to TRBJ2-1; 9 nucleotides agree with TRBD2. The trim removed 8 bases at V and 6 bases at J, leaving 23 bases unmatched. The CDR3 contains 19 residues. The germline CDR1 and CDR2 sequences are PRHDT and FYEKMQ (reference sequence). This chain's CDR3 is CASPVEAFTAGGPINEQFF. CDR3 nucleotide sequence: TGTGCCAGCCCCGTCGAGGCCTTTACCGCGGGGGGGCCCATCAATGAGCAGTTCTTC.